The sequence of this TCR beta chain was determined in a study of shared clonotypes between healthy human individuals. Study information: Each donor had three CD4 naive, three CD4 memory, two CD8 naive and one CD8 memory plate.

Points from the study as a whole: What limited the represented genetic and exposure-history diversity was the small number of donors. Compared with clonotypes that all four donors shared, non-shared clonotypes had lower generation probabilities. Only blood samples were collected, and tissue repertoires likely differ.

Naive CD8 cells comprised CD45RO-negative, CCR7-positively selected cells, excluding terminally differentiated effector memory CD45RA+ cells. Worth noting for this clone: As yet, its antigen is unknown.

The V segment lost 4 bases and the J segment 5 bases; nucleotides outside the gene matches: 12. The germline V gene has CDR1 SEHNR and CDR2 FQNEAQ (reference sequence). The CDR3 sequence is 16 residues long. Using immunoSEQ multiplex PCR, the repertoire was profiled, and TCRdb retains in-frame clones only, with some absent. The data contain about 2,100,000 clones, around 93% of them singletons. The rearrangement uses TRBV7-9 and TRBJ2-5; TRBD1 matches 8 bases. Sequencing was done on a sample of naive CD8+ T cells from PBMCs. This clonotype originated in a man younger than 35 in good health. Some clones in this sample may be carry-over from other donors' samples. DNA of the CDR3: TGTGCCAGCAGCTCCCCAGGGGGCGAGGGGTGGGAGACCCAGTACTTC. It translates to CASSSPGGEGWETQYF.